This is a list of T cell receptor beta chains from one sample in a study of shared clonotypes between healthy human individuals. Data came from immunoSEQ multiplex PCR; TCRdb stores just in-frame clones and leaves some out. Among approximately 2,300,000 clones listed, 85% to 95% were seen once. What was sequenced was naive CD4+ T cells from PBMCs. All receptors come from a man aged 18 to 29 in good health. Some clones in this sample may be carry-over from other donors' samples. Both conserved end residues are part of each CDR3. The D gene is left open where the match is weak. Only some rows state a clone size, as once, few, many or a class for expanded clones.

clone_size: NA
d_call: TRBD1
cdr3_length: 14
v_call: TRBV5-1
j_call: TRBJ1-2
cdr3_aa: CASSSDRGVYGYTF
cdr3_nt: TGCGCCAGCAGCTCCGACAGGGGGGTATATGGCTACACCTTC

clone_size: NA
d_call: NA
cdr3_length: 15
v_call: TRBV19
j_call: TRBJ1-5
cdr3_aa: CASSEGGPLDQPQHF
cdr3_nt: TGTGCCAGTAGTGAGGGGGGACCTTTGGATCAGCCCCAGCATTTT

clone_size: NA
d_call: NA
cdr3_length: 16
v_call: TRBV2
j_call: TRBJ2-1
cdr3_aa: CASSPRRLSSYNEQFF
cdr3_nt: TGTGCCAGCAGTCCCCGCCGGCTAAGCTCCTACAATGAGCAGTTCTTC

clone_size: NA
d_call: TRBD2
cdr3_length: 16
v_call: TRBV5-1
j_call: TRBJ2-7
cdr3_aa: CASTPGASGHTYEQYF
cdr3_nt: TGCGCCAGCACCCCGGGGGCTAGCGGGCATACCTACGAGCAGTACTTC

clone_size: NA
d_call: NA
cdr3_length: 13
v_call: TRBV27
j_call: TRBJ2-7
cdr3_aa: CASSLTSYYEQYF
cdr3_nt: TGTGCCAGCAGTTTAACCAGCTACTACGAGCAGTACTTC

clone_size: NA
d_call: NA
cdr3_length: 15
v_call: TRBV14
j_call: TRBJ2-5
cdr3_aa: CASSQVTATQETQYF
cdr3_nt: TGTGCCAGCAGCCAAGTGACAGCCACTCAAGAGACCCAGTACTTC

clone_size: NA
d_call: TRBD1
cdr3_length: 16
v_call: TRBV7-2
j_call: TRBJ1-2
cdr3_aa: CASSSSRQGGSYGYTF
cdr3_nt: TGTGCCAGCAGCTCATCGAGACAGGGTGGGAGCTATGGCTACACCTTC

clone_size: NA
d_call: NA
cdr3_length: 15
v_call: TRBV19
j_call: TRBJ1-5
cdr3_aa: CASSIAAYSNQPQHF
cdr3_nt: TGTGCCAGTAGTATAGCAGCATATAGCAATCAGCCCCAGCATTTT

clone_size: NA
d_call: NA
cdr3_length: 13
v_call: TRBV5-1
j_call: TRBJ1-3
cdr3_aa: CASSLGGRNTIYF
cdr3_nt: TGCGCCAGCAGCTTGGGGGGGCGAAACACCATATATTTT

clone_size: NA
d_call: TRBD2
cdr3_length: 18
v_call: TRBV30
j_call: TRBJ2-7
cdr3_aa: CAWRTTGTSGRESYEQYF
cdr3_nt: TGTGCCTGGAGAACTACCGGGACTAGCGGGAGGGAGAGCTACGAGCAGTACTTC

clone_size: NA
d_call: NA
cdr3_length: 14
v_call: TRBV6-1
j_call: TRBJ2-2
cdr3_aa: CASSVGWRTGELFF
cdr3_nt: TGTGCCAGCAGTGTGGGGTGGCGCACCGGGGAGCTGTTTTTT

clone_size: NA
d_call: NA
cdr3_length: 14
v_call: TRBV25-1
j_call: TRBJ1-3
cdr3_aa: CASSDKLSGNTIYF
cdr3_nt: TGTGCCAGCAGTGATAAGCTCTCTGGAAACACCATATATTTT

clone_size: NA
d_call: NA
cdr3_length: 13
v_call: TRBV30
j_call: TRBJ1-5
cdr3_aa: CAWSGGGDRGRHF
cdr3_nt: TGTGCCTGGAGCGGGGGGGGAGACAGAGGGAGGCATTTT

clone_size: NA
d_call: NA
cdr3_length: 16
v_call: TRBV7-2
j_call: TRBJ2-5
cdr3_aa: CASSLVGGTSQETQYF
cdr3_nt: TGTGCCAGCAGCTTAGTGGGTGGGACTTCCCAAGAGACCCAGTACTTC

clone_size: NA
d_call: TRBD2
cdr3_length: 15
v_call: TRBV4-1
j_call: TRBJ2-1
cdr3_aa: CASSQQSGSRDEQFF
cdr3_nt: TGCGCCAGCAGCCAACAAAGCGGGAGTCGGGATGAGCAGTTCTTC

clone_size: few
d_call: NA
cdr3_length: 14
v_call: TRBV27
j_call: TRBJ1-1
cdr3_aa: CASSRKGYYTEAFF
cdr3_nt: TGTGCCAGCAGTAGAAAGGGTTATTACACTGAAGCTTTCTTT

clone_size: NA
d_call: TRBD1
cdr3_length: 18
v_call: TRBV4-1
j_call: TRBJ2-7
cdr3_aa: CASRPTVDRGNTAYEQYF
cdr3_nt: TGCGCCAGCAGACCAACTGTTGACAGGGGGAATACGGCCTACGAGCAGTACTTC